These 26 T cell receptor beta chains were all obtained from the same sample, sequenced in a study of CD8 T cells in ankylosing spondylitis. TCRdb reprocessed the 5' RACE reads via MiXCR and lists one record per CDR3 protein. The sample contains approximately 400,000 distinct CDR3 sequences, 15% to 20% of which appear only once. Their antigen targets remain unknown. Broader study findings: Typical of ankylosing spondylitis blood, it appeared, was a TCR beta motif of under 10 highly homologous variants.

Sequenced sample: blood, either unsorted or a sorted T cell fraction (not recorded which). The receptors originated from a male donor with ankylosing spondylitis.

A few counts support this clonotype. The V and J genes are TRBV4-2 and TRBJ1-1; 9 bases are shared with TRBD1. Germline CDR1 LGHNA, CDR2 YNFKEQ. The V and J ends lost 3 bases and 2 bases, in that order; junction bases with no gene match: 4. The CDR3 has 15 amino acids. The chain's CDR3 is CASSHSDRGNTEAFF. In DNA, the CDR3 is TGTGCCAGCAGCCACTCGGACAGGGGAAACACTGAAGCTTTCTTT.

This clonotype was counted only a few times. This chain connects TRBV5-1 to TRBJ2-5; the D gene could be TRBD1 or TRBD2 (6 bases each). The CDR3 consists of 15 residues. Looked up from germline, CDR1 is SGHRS and CDR2 is YFSETQ. With 0 bases removed from V and 4 bases from J, the gap between germline ends came to 13 bases. DNA for the CDR3: TGCGCCAGCAGCTTGGAGCCGGGGGCTTTAGAGACCCAGTACTTC. Its translation is CASSLEPGALETQYF.

This clonotype showed up just a few times. This chain joins TRBV24-1 and TRBJ1-2; the match to TRBD1 covers 10 bases. The CDR3 loop spans 16 amino acids. V was clipped by 4 bases and J by 5 bases; unmatched bases: 9. Germline V gene lookup returns CDR1 KGHDR and CDR2 SFDVKD. The CDR3 DNA reads as TGTGCCACCAGTGAGCCCGCCGGGACAGGGGCTTATGGCTACACCTTC. Translated, it gives CATSEPAGTGAYGYTF.

This clonotype was found many times. This rearrangement joins TRBV5-4 to TRBJ1-6, with 7 positions matching TRBD1. The CDR3 contains 15 residues. The germline V gene encodes CDR1 SGHNT and CDR2 YYREEE (reference sequence). With V trimmed by 4 bases and J by 0 bases, 1 base remained unmatched. The CDR3 reads CASSRDSSYNSPLHF. CDR3 coding DNA: TGTGCCAGCAGCAGGGACAGCTCCTATAATTCACCCCTCCACTTT.

V usage is TRBV20-1 and J usage is TRBJ2-5, with 12 nucleotides matching TRBD2. V lost 5 bases to trimming and J lost 4 bases; unmatched junction nucleotides: 8. The germline V gene encodes CDR1 DFQATT and CDR2 SNEGSKA (reference sequence). The CDR3 runs to 15 residues. The CDR3 DNA reads TGCAGTGCTCAAAGACCTAGCGGGGGGGTAGAGACCCAGTACTTC. Its protein product is CSAQRPSGGVETQYF.

The CDR3 loop reads CASSQDLGDEQYF. The CDR3 region has the DNA TGTGCCAGCAGCCAAGATTTGGGGGACGAGCAGTACTTC. V gene TRBV14 combines with J gene TRBJ2-7; the D gene could be TRBD1 or TRBD2 (5 bases each). The CDR3 totals 13 residues. V was pared by 0 bases and J by 5 bases, with 8 bases between. From germline, CDR1 is SGHDN and CDR2 FVKESK. Supplemented by reference TRBV14 and TRBJ2-7, the full variable domain reads EAGVTQFPSHSVIEKGQTVTLRCDPISGHDNLYWYRRVMGKEIKFLLHFVKESKQDESGMPNNRFLAERTGGTYSTLKVQPAELEDSGVYFCASSQDLGDEQYFGPGTRLTVT.

This clonotype appeared a few times. The genes are TRBV10-3 and TRBJ1-1; D gene uncertain. The germline V gene encodes CDR1 ENHRY and CDR2 SYGVKD. Trimming stripped 1 base from V and 8 bases from J, with 11 bases between. CDR3 length: 13 residues. Here the CDR3 reads CAISEWGLGEAFF. In DNA, the CDR3 is TGTGCCATCAGTGAGTGGGGTTTGGGGGAAGCTTTCTTT.

A few counts support this clonotype. The V gene is TRBV2, the J gene TRBJ2-6, with a tentative D call TRBD1 (6 bases). Germline lookup yields CDR1 SNHLY and CDR2 FYNNEI. This CDR3 spans 17 amino acids. V lost 6 bases and J lost 2, with 17 bases in between. CDR3 DNA sequence: TGTGCCAGCAGATTAACTATTACAGGGACTGGGGCCAACGTCCTGACTTTC. Amino acid sequence: CASRLTITGTGANVLTF.

J is TRBJ2-5 and V is TRBV5-1; D is unclear. This CDR3 is built from 14 residues. The V gene lost 0 bases and the J gene lost 3 bases, with 9 bases spanning the gap. Germline V lookup: CDR1 SGHRS, CDR2 YFSETQ. The CDR3 region has the DNA TGCGCCAGCAGCTTGGGCCCCACAGAAGAGACCCAGTACTTC. This translates into CASSLGPTEETQYF.

This clonotype was observed a handful of times. The chain joins TRBV19 to TRBJ2-2, with 13 bases lining up with TRBD2. The trim removed 5 bases at V and 15 bases at J, leaving 9 bases unmatched. Germline V gene lookup returns CDR1 LNHDA and CDR2 SQIVND (reference sequence). The length of the CDR3 is 14 residues. Written as DNA, the CDR3 is TGTGCCAGTAGTCCCTGGACTAGCGGGGGAGGGATGTTTTTT. Translation gives CASSPWTSGGGMFF.

In this sample, this clonotype turned up a few times. The chain recombines TRBV6-1 with TRBJ2-2, with 7 bases fitting TRBD1. The germline gives CDR1 MNHNS, CDR2 SASEGT. The V segment lost 5 bases and the J segment 7 bases; nucleotides outside the gene matches: 13. The CDR3 runs to 16 residues. CDR3 coding DNA: TGTGCCAGCAGTCCCCCGACAGGGACGGTATACGGGGAGCTGTTTTTT. This codes for CASSPPTGTVYGELFF.

This clonotype has a handful of counts. CDR3 nucleotides: TGCGCCAGCAGTCTTGAACAGGGACGTGGGGAAAAACTGTTTTTT. Protein product: CASSLEQGRGEKLFF. The V and J genes are TRBV4-3 and TRBJ1-4; TRBD1 is a possible D gene (6 bases). This CDR3 region has 15 residues. Germline CDR1 and CDR2: LGHNA and YSLEER. Trimming removed 6 bases from V and 8 bases from J, with 19 bases in between.

The chain joins TRBV3-1 to TRBJ2-5; no reliable D call. Trimming took 3 bases from V and 13 from J, leaving 12 bases between them. The CDR3 consists of 11 residues. CDR1 and CDR2 (germline): LGHDT, YNNKEL (reference sequence). In nucleotides, the CDR3 is TGTGCCAGCAGCCAGGGCTCCGCTTTGTACTTC. Translation gives CASSQGSALYF.

This clonotype was found many times. The chain joins TRBV28 to TRBJ1-1, with D possibly being TRBD1 (6 bases). Germline values: CDR1 MDHEN, CDR2 SYDVKM. V lost 5 bases, J lost 9 bases, and 16 bases lay in between. The length of the CDR3 is 13 residues. The CDR3 coding sequence is TGTGCCAGCAGTACGGACAGCTCGAATAAAGCTTTCTTT. This encodes CASSTDSSNKAFF.

This clonotype turned up a few times. CDR3 sequence: CASSQVGDDYGYTF. DNA for the CDR3: TGTGCCAGCAGCCAAGTTGGGGATGACTATGGCTACACCTTC. The chain combines TRBV4-2 with TRBJ1-2; the D is unclear. The CDR3 runs 14 residues. With 1 base removed from V and 3 bases from J, the gap between germline ends came to 9 bases. Germline loops: CDR1 LGHNA, CDR2 YNFKEQ.

The rearrangement links TRBV2 to TRBJ2-3; 8 bases are shared with TRBD1. Germline CDR1 and CDR2: SNHLY and FYNNEI. This CDR3 spans 16 amino acids. With V trimmed by 3 bases and J by 6 bases, 11 bases remained unmatched. The CDR3 DNA follows: TGTGCCAGCAGTGAGTGGGGGGCAGGGGGCAAGGATACGCAGTATTTT. Protein: CASSEWGAGGKDTQYF.

The chain couples TRBV12-5 to TRBJ1-6; 9 bases align to TRBD1. The germline CDR1 and CDR2 sequences are LGHNT and FRNRAP. There are 15 residues in the CDR3. V shed 4 bases, J shed 7 bases, and the junction held 5 bases outside the gene matches. The DNA for the CDR3 is TGTGCTAGTGGTTCGACAGGGGGAGAAAATTCACCCCTCCACTTT. This codes for CASGSTGGENSPLHF.

The chain is built from TRBV4-1 and TRBJ1-1, with a possible D match to TRBD1 (6 bases). The V gene's germline CDR1 is MGHRA and CDR2 YSYEKL. CDR3 length: 15 amino acids. V gave up 3 bases and J gave up 2 bases, with 13 bases separating them. The CDR3 protein is CASSHSGELNTEAFF. DNA of the CDR3: TGCGCCAGCAGCCATTCAGGGGAATTAAACACTGAAGCTTTCTTT.

This clonotype appeared a single time. V and J are TRBV24-1 and TRBJ2-1, with TRBD2 identical over 7 bases. This CDR3 is built from 16 residues. CDR1 and CDR2 from the germline V gene are KGHDR and SFDVKD. V trimming: 4 bases; J trimming: 6 bases; junction bases outside the gene matches: 11. CDR3 residues: CATSETAGRFGNEQFF. CDR3 nucleotide sequence: TGTGCCACCAGTGAAACAGCGGGAAGGTTCGGCAATGAGCAGTTCTTC.

This chain uses TRBV7-9 with TRBJ1-2, with 8 positions matching TRBD1. CDR1 is SEHNR, CDR2 FQNEAQ, per germline (reference sequence). The CDR3 extends over 14 amino acids. After removal of 5 bases from V and 6 bases from J, the junction contained 8 bases not matched to a gene. This CDR3 is CASSLLQGVDGYTF. CDR3 bases: TGTGCCAGCAGCCTATTACAGGGGGTTGATGGCTACACCTTC.

V is TRBV7-3 and J is TRBJ2-1, with TRBD1 matching over 7 bases. V shed 2 bases and J 2 bases; nucleotides not matched to a gene: 6. The CDR3 is 16 residues long. Per the germline V gene, CDR1 is SGHTA and CDR2 is FQGTGA. Here the CDR3 reads CASSLRGGSTYNEQFF. CDR3 DNA sequence: TGTGCCAGCAGCTTACGAGGGGGCTCCACCTACAATGAGCAGTTCTTC. The full variable domain, in which reference TRBV7-3 and TRBJ2-1 provide the parts outside the CDR3, is GAGVSQTPSNKVTEKGKYVELRCDPISGHTALYWYRQSLGQGPEFLIYFQGTGAADDSGLPNDRFFAVRPEGSVSTLKIQRTERGDSAVYLCASSLRGGSTYNEQFFGPGTRLTVL.

The chain joins TRBV5-1 to TRBJ1-5; the match to TRBD1 covers 7 bases. V dropped 7 bases and J dropped 6; count of bases not matched to a gene: 10. CDR1 is SGHRS and CDR2 is YFSETQ in the germline V gene. This CDR3 has 14 amino acids. CDR3 protein: CASPRVQGFQPQHF. For the CDR3, the DNA is TGCGCCAGCCCGAGGGTACAGGGGTTTCAGCCCCAGCATTTT. The full variable domain, in which reference TRBV5-1 and TRBJ1-5 provide the parts outside the CDR3, is KAGVTQTPRYLIKTRGQQVTLSCSPISGHRSVSWYQQTPGQGLQFLFEYFSETQRNKGNFPGRFSGRQFSNSRSEMNVSTLELGDSALYLCASPRVQGFQPQHFGDGTRLSIL.

This clonotype was seen a few times. This chain connects TRBV18 to TRBJ1-2; TRBD1 agrees at 10 bases. Per germline, CDR1 KGHSH and CDR2 LQKENI. V lost 1 base, J lost 4 bases, and 9 bases stayed unmatched. The CDR3 length is 17 residues. CDR3 nucleotide sequence: TGTGCCAGCTCACCACAAACCGGGACAGGGGAGGCCTATGGCTACACCTTC. It encodes CASSPQTGTGEAYGYTF.

The CDR3 here is CASSVEGGSNQPQHF. In DNA form, the CDR3 reads TGTGCCAGCAGCGTAGAGGGGGGGAGCAATCAGCCCCAGCATTTT. V and J are TRBV9 and TRBJ1-5, with D possibly matching TRBD1 (6 bases). Looked up from germline, CDR1 is SGDLS and CDR2 is YYNGEE. Deletions cut 0 bases from V and 1 base from J, with 8 bases between. The CDR3 loop spans 15 amino acids.

V and J are TRBV5-5 and TRBJ1-1; D is uncertain. This CDR3 has 15 amino acids. Germline V gives CDR1 SGHKS, CDR2 YYEKEE (reference sequence). Trimming left V 4 bases short and J 1 base short, with 14 bases between. The CDR3 DNA is TGTGCCAGCAGCCCTTACGGACGGGGGAACACTGAAGCTTTCTTT. Encoded protein: CASSPYGRGNTEAFF.

This clonotype was counted only a few times. The chain recombines TRBV5-1 with TRBJ1-2, with 8 nucleotides matching TRBD1. Germline CDR1 SGHRS, CDR2 YFSETQ. The J segment lost 4 bases and the V segment lost 3 bases, leaving 20 bases of the junction unmatched. The length of the CDR3 is 19 residues. This CDR3 is CASSYSAGPGTGGPYGYTF. CDR3 bases: TGCGCCAGCAGCTACAGCGCAGGCCCCGGGACAGGCGGCCCCTATGGCTACACCTTC.